This record concerns one T cell receptor (beta chain) sequence. The data were taken from a study of shared T cell receptors in the human thymus. Profiled with immunoSEQ multiplex PCR; TCRdb holds only in-frame clones, not every one. The sample has some 720,000 clones, roughly 90% seen once; the top ten hold approximately 0.01%. The V and J ends lost 4 bases and 4 bases, in that order; junction bases with no gene match: 6. The CDR3 extends over 14 amino acids. Germline CDR1 reads ENHRY; CDR2 reads SYGVKD. These data also featured in a second study, about human thymus T cells. This second report adds: Related work found strong thymic repertoire overlap between unrelated individuals.

V usage is TRBV10-3 and J usage is TRBJ1-2; 7 bases are shared with TRBD1. The sequence was obtained from a boy younger than two with a congenital heart defect. The specimen was thymocytes. CDR3 bases: TGTGCCATCAGTGGAGGGGACAGCTTCTATGGCTACACCTTC. It specifies CAISGGDSFYGYTF.